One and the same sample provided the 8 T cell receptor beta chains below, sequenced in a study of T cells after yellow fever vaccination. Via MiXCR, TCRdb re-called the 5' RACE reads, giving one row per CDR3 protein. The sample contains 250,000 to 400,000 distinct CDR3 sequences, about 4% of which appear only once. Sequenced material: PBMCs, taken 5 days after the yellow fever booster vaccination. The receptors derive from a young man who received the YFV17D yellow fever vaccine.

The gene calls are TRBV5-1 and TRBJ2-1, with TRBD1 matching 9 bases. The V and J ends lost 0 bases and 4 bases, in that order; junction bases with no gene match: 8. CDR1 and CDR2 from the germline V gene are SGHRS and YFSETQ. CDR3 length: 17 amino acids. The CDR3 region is CASSLGIDRGTYNEQFF. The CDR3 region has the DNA TGCGCCAGCAGCTTGGGCATAGACAGGGGGACTTACAATGAGCAGTTCTTC.

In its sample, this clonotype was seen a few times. CDR3 loop: CSARGGRRETQYF. The CDR3 bases are TGCAGTGCTAGAGGGGGGCGCAGAGAGACCCAGTACTTC. V gene TRBV20-1 combines with J gene TRBJ2-5; D may be TRBD1 (6 bases). With 1 base removed from V and 4 bases from J, the gap between germline ends came to 10 bases. CDR3 length equals 13 residues. Germline CDR1 and CDR2: DFQATT and SNEGSKA (reference sequence).

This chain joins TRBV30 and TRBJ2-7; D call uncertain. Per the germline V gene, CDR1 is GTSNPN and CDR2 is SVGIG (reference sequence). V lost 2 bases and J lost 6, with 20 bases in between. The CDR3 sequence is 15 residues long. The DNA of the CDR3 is TGTGCCTGGAGTCTCATCCATGTGACCCCCGGCGAGCAGTACTTC. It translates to CAWSLIHVTPGEQYF.

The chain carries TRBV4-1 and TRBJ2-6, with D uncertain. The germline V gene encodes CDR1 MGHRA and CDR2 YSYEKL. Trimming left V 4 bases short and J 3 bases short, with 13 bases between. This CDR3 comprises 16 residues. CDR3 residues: CASSLGPLYGANVLTF. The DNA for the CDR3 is TGCGCCAGCAGCCTCGGCCCCCTCTATGGGGCCAACGTCCTGACTTTC.

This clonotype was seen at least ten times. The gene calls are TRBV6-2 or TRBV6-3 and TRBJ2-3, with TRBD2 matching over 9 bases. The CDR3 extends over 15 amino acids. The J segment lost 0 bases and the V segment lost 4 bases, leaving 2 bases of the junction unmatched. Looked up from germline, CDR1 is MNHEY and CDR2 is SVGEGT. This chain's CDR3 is CASSSAGGSTDTQYF. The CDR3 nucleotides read TGTGCCAGCAGTTCTGCGGGGGGGAGCACAGATACGCAGTATTTT.

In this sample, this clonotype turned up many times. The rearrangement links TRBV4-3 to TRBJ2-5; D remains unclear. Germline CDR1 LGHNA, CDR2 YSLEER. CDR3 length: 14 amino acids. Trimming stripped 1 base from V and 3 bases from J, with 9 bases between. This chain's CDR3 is CASSQGQREETQYF. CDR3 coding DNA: TGCGCCAGCAGCCAAGGGCAAAGGGAAGAGACCCAGTACTTC.

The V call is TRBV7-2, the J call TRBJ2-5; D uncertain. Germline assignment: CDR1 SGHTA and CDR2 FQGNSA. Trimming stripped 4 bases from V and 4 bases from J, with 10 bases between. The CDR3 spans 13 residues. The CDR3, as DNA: TGTGCCAGCAGCTCGGACGTTAGAGAGACCCAGTACTTC. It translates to CASSSDVRETQYF. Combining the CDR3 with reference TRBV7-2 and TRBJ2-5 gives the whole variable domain GAGVSQSPSNKVTEKGKDVELRCDPISGHTALYWYRQSLGQGLEFLIYFQGNSAPDKSGLPSDRFSAERTGGSVSTLTIQRTQQEDSAVYLCASSSDVRETQYFGPGTRLLVL.

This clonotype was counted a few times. DNA of the CDR3: TGTGCCAGCAGCGTAACCCCGGGGGCCCTCTACGAGCAGTACTTC. Translating it yields CASSVTPGALYEQYF. The V call is TRBV9, the J call TRBJ2-7, with D perhaps TRBD1 or TRBD2 (6 bases each). The V gene lost 1 base and the J gene lost 3 bases, with 14 bases spanning the gap. The CDR3 loop spans 15 amino acids. Germline V gene data show CDR1 as SGDLS and CDR2 as YYNGEE.